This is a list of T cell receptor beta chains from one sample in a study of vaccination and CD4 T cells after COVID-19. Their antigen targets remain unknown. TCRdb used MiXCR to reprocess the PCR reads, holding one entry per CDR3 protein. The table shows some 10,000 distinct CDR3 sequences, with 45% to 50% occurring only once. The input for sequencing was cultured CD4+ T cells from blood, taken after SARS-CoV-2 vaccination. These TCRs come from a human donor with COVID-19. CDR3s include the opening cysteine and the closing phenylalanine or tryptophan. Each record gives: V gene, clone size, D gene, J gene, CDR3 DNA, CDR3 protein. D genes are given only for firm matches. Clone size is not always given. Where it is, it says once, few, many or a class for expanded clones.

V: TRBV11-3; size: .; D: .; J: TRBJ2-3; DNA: TGTGCCAGCAGCCACCGCAGGAAAACTAGCACAGATACGCAGTATTTT; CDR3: CASSHRRKTSTDTQYF
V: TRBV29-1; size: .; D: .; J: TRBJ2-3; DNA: TGCAGCGTTGCTCGGTTAGCGGCTAGCACAGATACGCAGTATTTT; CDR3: CSVARLAASTDTQYF
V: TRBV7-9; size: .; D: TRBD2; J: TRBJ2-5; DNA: TGTGCCAGCAGCTCAACGGGACTAGCTGCGGAGACCCAGTACTTC; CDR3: CASSSTGLAAETQYF
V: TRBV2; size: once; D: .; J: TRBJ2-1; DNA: TGTGCCAGCGCTCCCCCTTTAAGCGGACCGGAGCAGTTCTTC; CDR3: CASAPPLSGPEQFF
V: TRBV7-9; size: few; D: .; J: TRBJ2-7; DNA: TGTGCCAGCAGCTTAGCTGGCTTCTACGAGCAGTACTTC; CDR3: CASSLAGFYEQYF
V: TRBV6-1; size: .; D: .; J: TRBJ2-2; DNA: TGTGCCAGCAGCCGCGCTGGAAACCGGGGTAACACCGGGGAGCTGTTTTTT; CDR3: CASSRAGNRGNTGELFF
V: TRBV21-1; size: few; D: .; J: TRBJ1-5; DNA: TGTGCCAGCAGCAATCCGCCCCATAGCAATCAGCCCCAGCATTTT; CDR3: CASSNPPHSNQPQHF
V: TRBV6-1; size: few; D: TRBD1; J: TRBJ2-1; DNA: TGTGCCAGCAGTGGACAGGGGAATGAGCAGTTCTTC; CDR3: CASSGQGNEQFF
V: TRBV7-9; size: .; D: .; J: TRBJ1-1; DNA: TGTGCCAGCACCCCAGGGCGGGGCCAGGCTTTCTTT; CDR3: CASTPGRGQAFF
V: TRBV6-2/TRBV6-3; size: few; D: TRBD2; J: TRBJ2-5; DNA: TGTGCCAGCAGACGGACTAGCGGGGGGGCAGAGACCCAGTACTTC; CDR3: CASRRTSGGAETQYF
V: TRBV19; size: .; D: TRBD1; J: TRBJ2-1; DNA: TGTGCCAGTAGTAAATGGACAGGGTCAACCAGAAATTACAATGAGCAGTTCTTC; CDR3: CASSKWTGSTRNYNEQFF
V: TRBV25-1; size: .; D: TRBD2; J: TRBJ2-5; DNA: TGTGCCAGCAGCGACACAGCGGGGGCAGGGGAGACCCAGTACTTC; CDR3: CASSDTAGAGETQYF
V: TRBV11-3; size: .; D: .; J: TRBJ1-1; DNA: TGTGCCAGCAGCGGGCGGCGAGAGAACACTGAAGCTTTCTTT; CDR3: CASSGRRENTEAFF
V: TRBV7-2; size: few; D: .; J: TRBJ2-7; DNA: TGTGCCAGCAGCTTATCCCAGGGGCATAACGAGCAGTACTTC; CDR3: CASSLSQGHNEQYF